This T cell receptor (beta chain) was identified in a study of shared clonotypes between healthy human individuals. The assay was immunoSEQ multiplex PCR, and TCRdb's table has in-frame clones only and misses some. Of about 480,000 clones listed, about 79% are singletons. The CDR3 is 15 residues long. V was pared by 7 bases and J by 3 bases, with 11 bases of the junction left unmatched. Looked up from germline, CDR1 is MRHNA and CDR2 is SNTAGT. Tens of millions of PBMCs went into genomic DNA for unsorted samples. The J gene is TRBJ1-1, the V gene TRBV6-4, with 7 bases identical to TRBD1. Specimen: PBMCs. The receptor was derived from a woman aged 35 to 49 in good health. Some clones in this sample may be carry-over from other donors' samples. The CDR3 loop reads CASKAWDSFDTEAFF. In DNA form, the CDR3 reads TGTGCCAGCAAAGCCTGGGACAGTTTTGACACTGAAGCTTTCTTT.